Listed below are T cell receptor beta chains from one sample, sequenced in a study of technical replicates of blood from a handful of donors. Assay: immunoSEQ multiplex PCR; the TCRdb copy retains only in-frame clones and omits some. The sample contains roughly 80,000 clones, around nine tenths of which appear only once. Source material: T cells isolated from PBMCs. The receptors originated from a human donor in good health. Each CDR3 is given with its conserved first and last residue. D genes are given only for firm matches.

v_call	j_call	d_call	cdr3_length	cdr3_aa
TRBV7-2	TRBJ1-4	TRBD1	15	CASSPRTGGSEKLFF
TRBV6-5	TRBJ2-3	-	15	CATATGQSSTDTQYF
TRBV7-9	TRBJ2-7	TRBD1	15	CASSSRQGKTYEQYF
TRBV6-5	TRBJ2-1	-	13	CASRKQGHNEQFF
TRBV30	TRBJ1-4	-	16	CAWNPGVSSTNEKLFF
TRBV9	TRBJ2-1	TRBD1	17	CASSVRTGANFYNEQFF
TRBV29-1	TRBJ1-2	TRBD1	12	CSVTGDNYGYTF
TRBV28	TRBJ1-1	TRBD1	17	CASSPVRQGAKETEAFF
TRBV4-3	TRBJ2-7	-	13	CASSQTSVDEQYF
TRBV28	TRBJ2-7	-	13	CASSSGTLYEQYF
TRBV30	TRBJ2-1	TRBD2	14	CAWSVGSGRGEQFF
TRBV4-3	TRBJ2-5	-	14	CASSYQIQEETQYF
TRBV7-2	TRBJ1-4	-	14	CASSWGPANEKLFF
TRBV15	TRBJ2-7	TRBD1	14	CATSRYRGLGEQYF
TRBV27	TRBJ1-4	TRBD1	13	CASSFNRGEKLFF
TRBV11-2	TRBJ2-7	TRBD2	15	CASSFGGRSSYEQYF
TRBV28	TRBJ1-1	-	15	CASSLAGIMNTEAFF
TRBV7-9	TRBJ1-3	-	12	CASILEGNTIYF
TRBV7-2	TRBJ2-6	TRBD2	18	CASSLVLAGLSGANVLTF
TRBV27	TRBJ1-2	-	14	CASSPGGSYYGYTF
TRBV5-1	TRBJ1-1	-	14	CASSLNSGNTEAFF
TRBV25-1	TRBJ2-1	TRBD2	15	CASSPEAGVYNEQFF
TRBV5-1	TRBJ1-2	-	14	CASTLAADRYGYTF
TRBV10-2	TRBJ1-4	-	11	CASSNNEKLFF
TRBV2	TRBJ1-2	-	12	CASSGQYYGYTF
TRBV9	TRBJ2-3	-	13	CASSYADTDTQYF
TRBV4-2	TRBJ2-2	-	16	CASSQVIGWESGELFF
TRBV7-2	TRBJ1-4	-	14	CASSWTGIAEKLFF
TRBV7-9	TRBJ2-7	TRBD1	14	CASSKQGTSREQYF
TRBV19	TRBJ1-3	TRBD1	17	CASSTTGGPFSGNTIYF
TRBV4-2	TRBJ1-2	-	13	CASSLADSYGYTF
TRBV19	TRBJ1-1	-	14	CASSRGPTATEAFF
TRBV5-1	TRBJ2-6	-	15	CASSLAGAGANVLTF
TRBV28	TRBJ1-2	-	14	CASSLEPGHYGYTF
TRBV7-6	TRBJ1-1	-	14	CASSLEYQGPEAFF
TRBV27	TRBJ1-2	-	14	CASSLSDSNYGYTF